This TCR beta chain is drawn from a study of T cells in Graves' hyperthyroidism and ophthalmopathy. Study results and limitations: Separating ophthalmopathy from stable hyperthyroidism was achieved by a 13 V-J model. Among clonotypes expanded in thyroid above 0.001, most were also found in blood.

Amplification yielded TCR beta CDR3 regions, with RNA transcripts as the source. The HTBI primer set drove a first-round RT-PCR of the TCR CDR3. TCRdb recomputed calls from the multiplex PCR reads with MiXCR, one row per CDR3 protein. This sample yields hundreds of thousands of distinct CDR3 sequences, of which 15% to 20% are seen a single time; under 35% belongs to the top ten. To note about this clonotype: Its target is not known.

The V end was cut by 6 bases, the J end by 6 bases, with 18 bases between. The CDR3 has 15 residues. Germline values: CDR1 SEHNR, CDR2 FQNEAQ (reference sequence). The sample comprised blood. The rearrangement links TRBV7-9 to TRBJ2-1; no clear D. This clonotype was obtained from a woman under 30 with Graves' ophthalmopathy. The CDR3: CASRSPIRSSNEQFF. DNA of the CDR3: TGTGCCAGCAGGTCCCCAATCCGCAGCTCCAATGAGCAGTTCTTC.